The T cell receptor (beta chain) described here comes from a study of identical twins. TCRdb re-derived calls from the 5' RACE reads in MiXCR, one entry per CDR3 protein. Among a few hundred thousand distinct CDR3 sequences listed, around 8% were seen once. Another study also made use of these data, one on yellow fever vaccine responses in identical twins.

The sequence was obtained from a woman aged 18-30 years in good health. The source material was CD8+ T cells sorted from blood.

In DNA, the CDR3 is TGTGCCAGCAGCTTGGAGATAGCCGGAGGCAATCAGCCCCAGCATTTT. It codes for CASSLEIAGGNQPQHF. The chain couples TRBV7-8 to TRBJ1-5; D call uncertain. Trimming left V 3 bases short and J 2 bases short, with 14 bases between. The germline V gene has CDR1 SGHVS and CDR2 FQNEAQ. The CDR3 is 16 residues long.